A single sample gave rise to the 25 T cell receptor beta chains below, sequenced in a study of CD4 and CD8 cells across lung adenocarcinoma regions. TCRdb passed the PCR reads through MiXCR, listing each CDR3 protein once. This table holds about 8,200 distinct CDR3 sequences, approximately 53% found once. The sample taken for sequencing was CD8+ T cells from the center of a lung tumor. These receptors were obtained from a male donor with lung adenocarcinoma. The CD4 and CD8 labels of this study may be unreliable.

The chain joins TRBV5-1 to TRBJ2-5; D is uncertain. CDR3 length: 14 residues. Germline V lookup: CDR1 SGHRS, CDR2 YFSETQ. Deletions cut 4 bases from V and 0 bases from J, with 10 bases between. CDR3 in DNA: TGCGCCAGCAGCCCGGACCCGTACCAAGAGACCCAGTACTTC. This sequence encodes CASSPDPYQETQYF.

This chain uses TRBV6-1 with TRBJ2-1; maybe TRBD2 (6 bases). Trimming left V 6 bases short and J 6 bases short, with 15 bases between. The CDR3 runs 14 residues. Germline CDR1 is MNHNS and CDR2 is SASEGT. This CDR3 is CASSLMAGGNEQFF. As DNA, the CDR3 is TGTGCCAGCAGCCTGATGGCCGGGGGCAATGAGCAGTTCTTC.

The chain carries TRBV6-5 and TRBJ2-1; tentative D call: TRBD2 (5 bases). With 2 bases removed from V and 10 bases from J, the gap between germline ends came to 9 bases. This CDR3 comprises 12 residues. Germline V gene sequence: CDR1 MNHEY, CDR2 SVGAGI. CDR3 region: CASSYRGREQFF. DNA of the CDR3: TGTGCCAGCAGTTACCGGGGAAGGGAGCAGTTCTTC.

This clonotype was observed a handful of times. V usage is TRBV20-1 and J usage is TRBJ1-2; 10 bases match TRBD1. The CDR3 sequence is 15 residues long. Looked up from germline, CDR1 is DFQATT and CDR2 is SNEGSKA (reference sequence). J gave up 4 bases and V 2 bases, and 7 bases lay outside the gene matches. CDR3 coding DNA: TGCAGTGCTAGAACAAGGACAGGGGGTATCTATGGCTACACCTTC. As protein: CSARTRTGGIYGYTF.

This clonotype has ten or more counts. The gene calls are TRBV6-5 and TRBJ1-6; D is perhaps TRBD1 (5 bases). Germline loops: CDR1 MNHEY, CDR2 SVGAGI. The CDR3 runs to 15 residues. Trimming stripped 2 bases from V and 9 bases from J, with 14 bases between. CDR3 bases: TGTGCCAGCAGTTACACTGGGGGGAGAAGTTCACCCCTCCACTTT. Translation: CASSYTGGRSSPLHF.

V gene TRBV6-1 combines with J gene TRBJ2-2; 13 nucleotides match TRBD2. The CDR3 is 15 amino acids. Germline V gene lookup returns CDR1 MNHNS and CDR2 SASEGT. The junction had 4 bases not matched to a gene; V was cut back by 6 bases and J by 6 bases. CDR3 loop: CASRRTSGSAGELFF. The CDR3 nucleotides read TGTGCCAGCAGGCGGACTAGCGGGAGCGCCGGGGAGCTGTTTTTT.

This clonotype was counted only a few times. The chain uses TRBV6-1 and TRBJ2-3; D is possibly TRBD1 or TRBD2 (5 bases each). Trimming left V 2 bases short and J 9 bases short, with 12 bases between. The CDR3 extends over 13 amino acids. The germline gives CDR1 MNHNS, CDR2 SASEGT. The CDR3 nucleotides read TGTGCCAGCAGTGAATTGAGGGGTGAGACGCAGTATTTT. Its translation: CASSELRGETQYF.

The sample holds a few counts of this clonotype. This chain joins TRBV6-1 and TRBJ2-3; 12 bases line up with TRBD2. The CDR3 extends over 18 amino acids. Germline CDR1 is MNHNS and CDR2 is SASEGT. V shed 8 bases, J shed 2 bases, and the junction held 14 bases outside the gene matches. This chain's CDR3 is CASSLAGGPGRVTDTQYF. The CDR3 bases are TGTGCCAGCTCCCTAGCGGGGGGGCCTGGTCGGGTCACAGATACGCAGTATTTT.

Here the CDR3 DNA reads TGTGCCAGCAGTTCTGGTGGACAGGGGAACGGCTACACCTTC. Translating it yields CASSSGGQGNGYTF. This chain joins TRBV27 and TRBJ1-2; 9 bases line up with TRBD1. The CDR3 length is 14 residues. The V gene's germline CDR1 is MNHEY and CDR2 SMNVEV (reference sequence). Trimming at V came to 4 bases and at J to 8 bases, leaving 8 bases not matched to a gene.

CDR3 bases: TGTGCCAGCAGTCTTACAGGGGTTCGGGAAGAGACCCAGTACTTC. Amino acids: CASSLTGVREETQYF. The chain has TRBV27 and TRBJ2-1, with 7 positions matching TRBD1. The J call may be wrong; the DNA end is better matched by TRBJ2-5. Per the germline V gene, CDR1 is MNHEY and CDR2 is SMNVEV (reference sequence). CDR3 length: 15 residues.

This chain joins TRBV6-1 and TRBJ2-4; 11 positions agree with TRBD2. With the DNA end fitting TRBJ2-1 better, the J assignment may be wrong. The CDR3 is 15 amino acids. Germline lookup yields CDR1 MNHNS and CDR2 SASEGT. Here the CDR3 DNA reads TGTGCCAGCAGGGCCCCGGGACTAGCGGACAATGAGCAGTTCTTC. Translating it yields CASRAPGLADNEQFF.

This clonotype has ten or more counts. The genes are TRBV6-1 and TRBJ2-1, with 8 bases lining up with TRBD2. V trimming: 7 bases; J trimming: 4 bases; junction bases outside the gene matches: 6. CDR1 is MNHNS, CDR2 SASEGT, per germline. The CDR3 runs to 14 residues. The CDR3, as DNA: TGTGCCAGCAAGCCAGCGGGGGCTTACAATGAGCAGTTCTTC. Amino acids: CASKPAGAYNEQFF.

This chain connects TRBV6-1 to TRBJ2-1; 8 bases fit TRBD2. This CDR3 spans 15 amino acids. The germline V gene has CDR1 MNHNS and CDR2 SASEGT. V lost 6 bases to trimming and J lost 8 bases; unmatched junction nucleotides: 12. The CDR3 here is CASRVGLAPRYEQFF. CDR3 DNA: TGTGCCAGCAGGGTTGGACTAGCCCCGCGGTATGAGCAGTTCTTC.

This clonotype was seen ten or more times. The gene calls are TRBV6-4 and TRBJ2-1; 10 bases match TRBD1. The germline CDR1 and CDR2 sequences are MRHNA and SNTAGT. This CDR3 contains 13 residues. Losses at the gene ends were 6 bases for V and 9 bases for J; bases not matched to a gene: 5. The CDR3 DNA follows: TGTGCCAGCAGCTGGACAGGGGGGTTTGAGCAGTTCTTC. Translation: CASSWTGGFEQFF.

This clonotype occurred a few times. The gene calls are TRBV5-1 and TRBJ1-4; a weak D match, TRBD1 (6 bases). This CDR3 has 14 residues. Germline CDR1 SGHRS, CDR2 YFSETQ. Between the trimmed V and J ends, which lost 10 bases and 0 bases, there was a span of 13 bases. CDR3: CAALGGATNEKLFF. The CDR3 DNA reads TGCGCCGCATTGGGGGGCGCAACTAATGAAAAACTGTTTTTT.

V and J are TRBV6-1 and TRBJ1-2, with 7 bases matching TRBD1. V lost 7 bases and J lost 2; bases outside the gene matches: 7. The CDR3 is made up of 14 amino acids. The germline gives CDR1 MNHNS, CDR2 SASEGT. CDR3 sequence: CASTQGGSNYGYTF. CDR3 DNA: TGTGCCAGCACCCAGGGGGGGTCCAACTATGGCTACACCTTC.

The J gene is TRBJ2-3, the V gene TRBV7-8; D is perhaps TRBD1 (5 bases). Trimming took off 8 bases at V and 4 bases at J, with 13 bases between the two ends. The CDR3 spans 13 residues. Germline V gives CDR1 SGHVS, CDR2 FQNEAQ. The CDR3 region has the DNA TGTGCCAGCCGCAGGGTTGGCGCAGATACGCAGTATTTT. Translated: CASRRVGADTQYF. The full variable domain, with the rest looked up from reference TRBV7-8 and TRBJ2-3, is GAGVSQSPRYKVAKRGQDVALRCDPISGHVSLFWYQQALGQGPEFLTYFQNEAQLDKSGLPSDRFFAERPEGSVSTLKIQRTQQEDSAVYLCASRRVGADTQYFGPGTRLTVL.

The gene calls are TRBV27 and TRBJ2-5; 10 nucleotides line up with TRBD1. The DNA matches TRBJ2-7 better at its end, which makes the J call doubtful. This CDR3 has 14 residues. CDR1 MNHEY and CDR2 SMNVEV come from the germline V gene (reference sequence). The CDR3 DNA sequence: TGTGCCAGCAGTGCCCCGGGACAGGGGAACGAGCAGTACTTC. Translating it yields CASSAPGQGNEQYF.

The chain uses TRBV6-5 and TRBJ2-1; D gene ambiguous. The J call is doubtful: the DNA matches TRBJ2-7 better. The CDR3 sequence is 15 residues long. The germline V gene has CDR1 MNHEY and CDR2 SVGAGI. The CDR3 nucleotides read TGTGCCAGCAGTTACTCCTCCGACGGTTCCTACGAGCAGTACTTC. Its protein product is CASSYSSDGSYEQYF.

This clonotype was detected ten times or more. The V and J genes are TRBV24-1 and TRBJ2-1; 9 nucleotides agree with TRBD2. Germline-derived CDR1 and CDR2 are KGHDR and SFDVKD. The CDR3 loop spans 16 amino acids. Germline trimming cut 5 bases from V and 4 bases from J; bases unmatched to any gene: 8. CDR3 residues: CATSVGSGGGYNEQFF. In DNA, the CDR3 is TGTGCCACCAGTGTGGGTAGCGGGGGTGGTTACAATGAGCAGTTCTTC.

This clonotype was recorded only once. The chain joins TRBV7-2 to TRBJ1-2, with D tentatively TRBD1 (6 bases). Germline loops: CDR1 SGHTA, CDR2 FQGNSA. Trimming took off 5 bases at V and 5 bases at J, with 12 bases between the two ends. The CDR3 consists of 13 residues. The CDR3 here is CASSPGRGYGYTF. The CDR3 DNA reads TGTGCCAGCAGCCCGGGCAGGGGTTATGGCTACACCTTC. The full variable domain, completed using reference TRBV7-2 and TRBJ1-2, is GAGVSQSPSNKVTEKGKDVELRCDPISGHTALYWYRQSLGQGLEFLIYFQGNSAPDKSGLPSDRFSAERTGGSVSTLTIQRTQQEDSAVYLCASSPGRGYGYTFGSGTRLTVV.

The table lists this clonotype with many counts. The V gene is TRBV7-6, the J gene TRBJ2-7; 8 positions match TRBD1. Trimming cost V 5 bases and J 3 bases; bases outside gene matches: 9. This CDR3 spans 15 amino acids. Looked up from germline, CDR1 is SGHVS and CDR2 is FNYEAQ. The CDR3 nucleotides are TGTGCCAGCAGCCTCCGAGGGACAGGTCTCTACGAGCAGTACTTC. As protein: CASSLRGTGLYEQYF.

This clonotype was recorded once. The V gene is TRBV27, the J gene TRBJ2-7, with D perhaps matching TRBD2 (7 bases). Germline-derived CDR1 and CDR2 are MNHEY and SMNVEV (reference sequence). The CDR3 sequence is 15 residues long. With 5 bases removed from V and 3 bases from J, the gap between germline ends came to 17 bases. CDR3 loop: CASSARGPQNYEQYF. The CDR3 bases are TGTGCCAGCAGTGCGCGGGGGCCGCAGAACTACGAGCAGTACTTC.

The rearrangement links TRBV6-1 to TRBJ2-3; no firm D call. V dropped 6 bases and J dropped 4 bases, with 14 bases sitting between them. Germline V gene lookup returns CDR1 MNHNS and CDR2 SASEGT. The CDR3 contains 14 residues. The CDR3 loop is CASSREAEADTQYF. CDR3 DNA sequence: TGTGCCAGCAGCCGAGAAGCCGAGGCAGATACGCAGTATTTT.

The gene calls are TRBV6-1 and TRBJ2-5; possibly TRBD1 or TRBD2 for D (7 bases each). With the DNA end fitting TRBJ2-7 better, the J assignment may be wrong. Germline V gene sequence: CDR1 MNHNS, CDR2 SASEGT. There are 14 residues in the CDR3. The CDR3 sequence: CASKAGDRHYEQYF. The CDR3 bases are TGTGCCAGCAAGGCGGGGGACAGACACTACGAGCAGTACTTC.